This T cell receptor beta chain was recorded in a study of cytomegalovirus exposure and HLA in healthy donors. To note about this clone: Its matching antigen is unknown.

General study points: TCR beta chains associated with HLA were, in a later analysis, more clonally expanded than equally common others. In a later analysis, V- and J-gene trimming of beta chains associated with a DCLRE1C missense variant, replicated independently.

Germline lookup yields CDR1 SGDLS and CDR2 YYNGEE. V was pared by 3 bases and J by 1 base, with 16 bases of the junction left unmatched. This CDR3 comprises 19 residues. The PCR had 60 Vbeta and 13 Jbeta primers. Assay used: immunoSEQ multiplex PCR; TCRdb lists only in-frame clones, some missing. The sample yields 100,000 to 150,000 clones, approximately 80% seen once. The chain joins TRBV9 to TRBJ1-2, with TRBD1 matching 9 bases. This receptor was obtained from a man aged 30 to 45 in good health and CMV-seropositive. The specimen was PBMCs. The CDR3 DNA is TGTGCCAGCAGCGGGGAAGTAGGGACCCGGGACAGGGATAACTATGGCTACACCTTC. Protein: CASSGEVGTRDRDNYGYTF.